One sample yielded the 7 T cell receptor beta chains listed below, sequenced in a study of T cells in Graves' hyperthyroidism and ophthalmopathy. RNA transcripts gave rise to amplified TCR beta CDR3 regions. When the TCR CDR3 underwent first-round RT-PCR, the HTBI primer set was used. Using its own MiXCR run on the multiplex PCR reads, TCRdb lists one record per CDR3 protein. The data hold around 540,000 distinct CDR3 sequences, with just over 45% observed a single time. Sequenced: peripheral blood or thyroid tissue (not recorded which). The receptors derive from a woman under 30 with Graves' hyperthyroidism.

Remarks on this clonotype: The final CDR3 position lacks the conserved phenylalanine or tryptophan, pointing to a likely read error. The DNA is left out, because the CDR3 cannot be placed on it with certainty; the CDR3 is given as TCRdb lists it. The rearrangement links TRBV25-1 to TRBJ1-2; the DNA was not used to check the table's D call, TRBD1. Germline CDR1 and CDR2: MGHDK and SYGVNS. The CDR3 extends over 11 residues, inclusive of both ends. The CDR3 region is CASWTDYGYTV.

This clonotype was counted ten times or more. The chain employs TRBV9 and TRBJ1-2; 10 bases map to TRBD1. Unmatched junction bases numbered 8, after V lost 0 bases and J lost 6 bases. Germline CDR1 and CDR2: SGDLS and YYNGEE. The CDR3 is made up of 16 amino acids. The CDR3, as DNA: TGTGCCAGCAGCGTAGACCCCGCCGGACAGGGGGATGGCTACACCTTC. Its translation is CASSVDPAGQGDGYTF.

Of note for this clonotype: A much larger clone differs by one base, so this may be a read error. The chain combines TRBV7-9 with TRBJ2-7; D possibly corresponds to TRBD2 (6 bases). Trimming pared 4 bases from V and 5 bases from J, leaving 9 bases between. Germline-derived CDR1 and CDR2 are SEHNR and FQNEAQ (reference sequence). This CDR3 spans 12 amino acids. CDR3 bases: TGTGCCAGCAGCTATAGCGGTAACGAGCAGTACTTC. The encoded protein is CASSYSGNEQYF.

This clonotype was observed many times. This chain connects TRBV7-8 to TRBJ1-1; perhaps TRBD1 as D (6 bases). V lost 7 bases to trimming and J lost 4 bases, with 13 bases between them. The germline V gene has CDR1 SGHVS and CDR2 FQNEAQ. This CDR3 spans 13 amino acids. CDR3 DNA sequence: TGTGCCAGCAAATGGGCAGGGGCCACTGAAGCTTTCTTT. The encoded protein is CASKWAGATEAFF.

This clonotype was seen ten or more times. The rearrangement uses TRBV29-1 and TRBJ1-1; D gene ambiguous. Germline V gene data show CDR1 as SQVTM and CDR2 as ANQGSEA. The V end lost 3 bases, the J end lost 5 bases, and 7 bases lay between the germline ends. This CDR3 is built from 11 residues. CDR3 protein: CSVDVGTEAFF. The CDR3, as DNA: TGCAGCGTTGATGTGGGGACTGAAGCTTTCTTT.

This clonotype was seen only a few times. The V call is TRBV20-1, the J call TRBJ2-7; no clear D gene. CDR1 DFQATT and CDR2 SNEGSKA come from the germline V gene (reference sequence). The V end lost 0 bases, the J end lost 4 bases, and 10 bases lay between the germline ends. The CDR3 loop spans 13 amino acids. The CDR3 loop is CSARDLDVYEQYF. The DNA for the CDR3 is TGCAGTGCTAGAGATCTGGACGTGTACGAGCAGTACTTC.

The rearrangement uses TRBV4-1 and TRBJ2-7; 8 bases match TRBD2. Per germline, CDR1 MGHRA and CDR2 YSYEKL. Trimming removed 5 bases from V and 1 base from J; junction bases left unmatched: 7. This CDR3 contains 15 residues. In nucleotides, the CDR3 is TGCGCCAGCAGCTGGGGTGGGACTAGTTCCTACGAGCAGTACTTC. Its protein is CASSWGGTSSYEQYF.